A single sample gave rise to the 20 T cell receptor beta chains below, sequenced in a study of radiation and T cells in renal cell carcinoma. Time point in this sample: blood 2 weeks post-SBRT. Treatment noted: 15 Gy SBRT to primary tumor, nephrectomy 4 weeks later. Data came from immunoSEQ multiplex PCR; TCRdb stores just in-frame clones and leaves some out. This sample yields roughly 28,000 clones, of which more than 65% are seen a single time; roughly a third belongs to the top ten. The starting material was blood, obtained from a patient whose treatment included radiotherapy and nephrectomy. These receptor sequences come from a man in his 60s with renal cell carcinoma.

V usage is TRBV19 and J usage is TRBJ1-6; unclear D gene. CDR1 is LNHDA and CDR2 is SQIVND in the germline V gene (reference sequence). The CDR3 contains 14 residues. Trimming pared 7 bases from V and 2 bases from J, leaving 9 bases between. CDR3 sequence reads: CASTPRTYNSPLHF. As DNA, the CDR3 is TGTGCCAGTACCCCGCGGACCTATAATTCACCCCTCCACTTT.

V gene TRBV18 combines with J gene TRBJ1-3; the D gene is possibly TRBD1 (5 bases). The CDR3 is made up of 16 amino acids. Deletions cut 3 bases from V and 2 bases from J, with 14 bases between. Germline V CDR1 and CDR2: KGHSH, LQKENI. The CDR3 loop is CASSPQTQATGNTIYF. The CDR3 DNA sequence: TGTGCCAGCTCACCCCAAACACAGGCAACTGGAAACACCATATATTTT.

V and J are TRBV6-4 and TRBJ2-3; TRBD2 is a possible D gene (5 bases). Germline CDR1 reads MRHNA; CDR2 reads SNTAGT. The CDR3 is 13 residues long. V gave up 6 bases and J gave up 5 bases, with 12 bases separating them. CDR3 amino acids: CASSVRGRDTQYF. In DNA form, the CDR3 reads TGTGCCAGCAGCGTCAGAGGGAGAGATACGCAGTATTTT.

This clone was seen a handful of times. The rearrangement links TRBV11-2 to TRBJ1-1; D perhaps matches TRBD1 (5 bases). Per the germline V gene, CDR1 is SGHAT and CDR2 is FQNNGV. The CDR3 is 13 residues long. Trimming stripped 6 bases from V and 6 bases from J, with 14 bases between. CDR3 coding DNA: TGTGCCAGCAGTGCCCGGGGGGGAGCTGAAGCTTTCTTT. Amino acids: CASSARGGAEAFF.

The J gene is TRBJ2-2, the V gene TRBV7-3; the match to TRBD2 covers 10 bases. Germline CDR1 SGHTA, CDR2 FQGTGA. This CDR3 has 15 amino acids. V lost 2 bases and J lost 6; bases outside the gene matches: 3. CDR3 sequence reads: CASSLSSGRPGELFF. In nucleotides, the CDR3 is TGTGCCAGCAGCTTATCTAGCGGGAGACCCGGGGAGCTGTTTTTT.

The chain is built from TRBV29-1 and TRBJ2-1, with 9 bases aligning to TRBD2. This CDR3 is built from 14 residues. V trimming: 4 bases; J trimming: 7 bases; junction bases outside the gene matches: 8. Germline V lookup: CDR1 SQVTM, CDR2 ANQGSEA. The CDR3: CSVAAGGPKNEQFF. In DNA, the CDR3 is TGCAGCGTTGCGGCGGGAGGGCCGAAGAATGAGCAGTTCTTC.

The rearrangement joins TRBV21-1 to TRBJ2-2; TRBD1 is the table's D call and was not checked against the DNA. TRBV21-1 is termed a pseudogene. The CDR3 totals 15 residues. CDR3 DNA sequence: TGTGCCAGCAGAAAGGACAGGGCGTTTTCCGGGGAGCTGTTTTTT. Amino acids: CASRKDRAFSGELFF.

The CDR3 region is CASSYQGAQETQYF. The DNA of the CDR3 is TGTGCCAGCAGCTACCAGGGGGCCCAAGAGACCCAGTACTTC. This rearrangement joins TRBV5-5 to TRBJ2-5, with 8 bases matching TRBD1. Looked up from germline, CDR1 is SGHKS and CDR2 is YYEKEE (reference sequence). The CDR3 contains 14 residues. The V gene end was trimmed by 3 bases and the J gene end by 1 base; junction bases not matched to a gene: 2. Using reference TRBV5-5 and TRBJ2-5 for the parts outside the CDR3, the full variable domain is DAGVTQSPTHLIKTRGQQVTLRCSPISGHKSVSWYQQVLGQGPQFIFQYYEKEERGRGNFPDRFSARQFPNYSSELNVNALLLGDSALYLCASSYQGAQETQYFGPGTRLLVL.

The CDR3 DNA reads as TGTGCCAGCAGCTCATCGTCAGGGGTCTACGAGCAGTACTTC. Protein: CASSSSSGVYEQYF. The chain employs TRBV7-6 and TRBJ2-7, with D tentatively TRBD1 (6 bases). From germline, CDR1 is SGHVS and CDR2 FNYEAQ. The CDR3 loop spans 14 amino acids. V lost 4 bases to trimming and J lost 3 bases, with 13 bases between them.

The rearrangement joins TRBV6-1 to TRBJ1-4, with D unclear. The CDR3 spans 13 residues. V lost 5 bases and J 8 bases, leaving 12 bases between the germline ends. CDR1 and CDR2 from the germline V gene are MNHNS and SASEGT. The CDR3 here is CASSWRRWEKLFF. The CDR3 DNA sequence: TGTGCCAGCAGTTGGCGGCGCTGGGAAAAACTGTTTTTT.

This clone was observed once. The chain joins TRBV11-2 to TRBJ2-3, with 7 positions matching TRBD2. V lost 1 base to trimming and J lost 4 bases; unmatched junction nucleotides: 8. Per germline, CDR1 SGHAT and CDR2 FQNNGV. This CDR3 is 16 amino acids long. The CDR3 nucleotides read TGTGCCAGCAGCTTAGCTGCGGGAGTTGGGCCAGATACGCAGTATTTT. Protein: CASSLAAGVGPDTQYF.

This rearrangement joins TRBV11-2 to TRBJ2-1; D gene unclear. The CDR3 is made up of 11 amino acids. V lost 5 bases and J lost 7, with 6 bases in between. Germline V gene lookup returns CDR1 SGHAT and CDR2 FQNNGV. The CDR3 sequence: CASSPFNEQFF. CDR3 nucleotide sequence: TGTGCCAGCAGCCCATTTAATGAGCAGTTCTTC.

The chain employs TRBV7-8 and TRBJ1-5; D gene uncertain. Germline-derived CDR1 and CDR2 are SGHVS and FQNEAQ. The CDR3 has 14 residues. Trimming removed 5 bases from V and 4 bases from J, with 12 bases in between. The CDR3 coding sequence is TGTGCCAGCAGCCCCGGACCGTTAAATCAGCCCCAGCATTTT. Translated: CASSPGPLNQPQHF.

The chain carries TRBV30 and TRBJ1-2, with D hard to call. Germline CDR1 and CDR2: GTSNPN and SVGIG (reference sequence). The CDR3 consists of 12 residues. Trimming cost V 2 bases and J 4 bases, with 8 bases left between them. The CDR3 DNA follows: TGTGCCTGGAGTCTTGGGATCTATGGCTACACCTTC. Its protein is CAWSLGIYGYTF. Using reference TRBV30 and TRBJ1-2 for the parts outside the CDR3, the full variable domain is SQTIHQWPATLVQPVGSPLSLECTVEGTSNPNLYWYRQAAGRGLQLLFYSVGIGQISSEVPQNLSASRPQDRQFILSSKKLLLSDSGFYLCAWSLGIYGYTFGSGTRLTVV.

This clone was picked up a small number of times. V usage is TRBV27 and J usage is TRBJ1-5; no firm D call. CDR3 size: 17 residues. Between the trimmed V and J ends, which lost 5 bases and 0 bases, there was a span of 17 bases. Germline V gene sequence: CDR1 MNHEY, CDR2 SMNVEV (reference sequence). The CDR3 DNA sequence: TGTGCCAGCAGTCTAACTACGCCCCAGGTTAGCAATCAGCCCCAGCATTTT. As protein: CASSLTTPQVSNQPQHF.

The CDR3 sequence is CASSPPTGANEQYF. The CDR3 nucleotides read TGTGCCAGCTCCCCCCCGACAGGCGCCAACGAGCAGTACTTC. The chain has TRBV18 and TRBJ2-7, with D perhaps matching TRBD1 (6 bases). The CDR3 contains 14 residues. Looked up from germline, CDR1 is KGHSH and CDR2 is LQKENI. The ends were cut back, 6 bases at V and 5 bases at J, with 17 bases in the middle.

The rearrangement uses TRBV7-9 and TRBJ1-1; TRBD1 might be the D (6 bases). Germline V gives CDR1 SEHNR, CDR2 FQNEAQ (reference sequence). Trimming took 6 bases from V and 2 from J, leaving 10 bases between them. There are 13 residues in the CDR3. The CDR3 sequence: CASSLQGNTEAFF. The CDR3 region has the DNA TGTGCCAGCAGTCTACAGGGAAACACTGAAGCTTTCTTT.

The rearrangement links TRBV7-2 to TRBJ2-3; TRBD2 matches at 10 bases. V trimming: 0 bases; J trimming: 4 bases; junction bases outside the gene matches: 7. Germline V lookup: CDR1 SGHTA, CDR2 FQGNSA. This CDR3 is 17 amino acids long. As DNA, the CDR3 is TGTGCCAGCAGCTTAGCGCCTAGCGGGAGTTTGGCAGATACGCAGTATTTT. It yields the protein CASSLAPSGSLADTQYF. Looking up the rest from reference TRBV7-2 and TRBJ2-3 gives the full variable domain: GAGVSQSPSNKVTEKGKDVELRCDPISGHTALYWYRQSLGQGLEFLIYFQGNSAPDKSGLPSDRFSAERTGGSVSTLTIQRTQQEDSAVYLCASSLAPSGSLADTQYFGPGTRLTVL.

CDR3 nucleotide sequence: TGCGCCAGCAGCTTGGGACTAGCGGAAAGTGAGCAGTTCTTC. This codes for CASSLGLAESEQFF. This chain connects TRBV5-1 to TRBJ2-1; TRBD2 agrees at 9 bases. Germline values: CDR1 SGHRS, CDR2 YFSETQ. The CDR3 has 14 residues. Trimming cost V 0 bases and J 9 bases; bases outside gene matches: 4. Variable domain in full (rest from reference TRBV5-1 and TRBJ2-1): KAGVTQTPRYLIKTRGQQVTLSCSPISGHRSVSWYQQTPGQGLQFLFEYFSETQRNKGNFPGRFSGRQFSNSRSEMNVSTLELGDSALYLCASSLGLAESEQFFGPGTRLTVL.

V usage is TRBV19 and J usage is TRBJ1-5; D is unclear. V shed 5 bases and J shed 0 bases, with 11 bases lying between them. Germline V gene lookup returns CDR1 LNHDA and CDR2 SQIVND (reference sequence). CDR3 size: 15 residues. This CDR3 reads CASSSQTGSNQPQHF. DNA for the CDR3: TGTGCCAGTAGTTCACAGACGGGTAGCAATCAGCCCCAGCATTTT.